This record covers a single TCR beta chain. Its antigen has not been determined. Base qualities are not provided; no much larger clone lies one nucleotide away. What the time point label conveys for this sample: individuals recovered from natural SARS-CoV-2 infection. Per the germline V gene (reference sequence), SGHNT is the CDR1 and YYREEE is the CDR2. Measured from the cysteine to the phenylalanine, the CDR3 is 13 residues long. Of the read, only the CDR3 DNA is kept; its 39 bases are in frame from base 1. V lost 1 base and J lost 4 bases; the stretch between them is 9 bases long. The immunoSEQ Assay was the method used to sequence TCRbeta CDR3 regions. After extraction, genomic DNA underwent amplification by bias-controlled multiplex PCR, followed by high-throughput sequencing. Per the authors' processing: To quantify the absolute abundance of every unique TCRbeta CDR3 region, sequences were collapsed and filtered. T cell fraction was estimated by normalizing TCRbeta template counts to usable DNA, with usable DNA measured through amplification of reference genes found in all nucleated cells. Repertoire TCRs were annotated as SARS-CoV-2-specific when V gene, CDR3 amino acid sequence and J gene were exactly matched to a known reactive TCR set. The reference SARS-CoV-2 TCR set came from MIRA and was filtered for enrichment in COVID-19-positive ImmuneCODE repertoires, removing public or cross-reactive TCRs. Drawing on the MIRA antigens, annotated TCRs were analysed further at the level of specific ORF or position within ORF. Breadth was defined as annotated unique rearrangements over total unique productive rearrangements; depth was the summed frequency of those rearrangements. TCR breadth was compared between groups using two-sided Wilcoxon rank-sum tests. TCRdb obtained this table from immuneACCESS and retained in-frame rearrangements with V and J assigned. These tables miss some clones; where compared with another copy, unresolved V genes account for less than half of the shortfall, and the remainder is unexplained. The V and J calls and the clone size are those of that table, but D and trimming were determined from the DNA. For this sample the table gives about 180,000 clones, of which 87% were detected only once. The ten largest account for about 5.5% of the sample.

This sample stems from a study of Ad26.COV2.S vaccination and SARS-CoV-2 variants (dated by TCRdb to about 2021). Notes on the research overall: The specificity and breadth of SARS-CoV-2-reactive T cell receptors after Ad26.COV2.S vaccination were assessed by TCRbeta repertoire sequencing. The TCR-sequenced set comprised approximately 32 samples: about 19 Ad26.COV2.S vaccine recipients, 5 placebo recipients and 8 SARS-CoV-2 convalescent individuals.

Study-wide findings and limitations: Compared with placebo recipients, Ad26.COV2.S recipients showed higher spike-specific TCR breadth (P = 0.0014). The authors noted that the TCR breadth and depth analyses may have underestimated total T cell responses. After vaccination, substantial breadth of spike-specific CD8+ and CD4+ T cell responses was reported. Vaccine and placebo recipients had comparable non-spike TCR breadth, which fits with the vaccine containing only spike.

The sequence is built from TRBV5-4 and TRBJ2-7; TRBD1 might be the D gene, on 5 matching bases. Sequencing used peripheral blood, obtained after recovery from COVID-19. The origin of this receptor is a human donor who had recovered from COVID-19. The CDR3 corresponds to CASSLRGVYEQYF. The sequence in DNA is TGTGCCAGCAGCTTGAGGGGCGTTTACGAGCAGTACTTC. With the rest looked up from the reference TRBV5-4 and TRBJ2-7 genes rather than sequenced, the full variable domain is ETGVTQSPTHLIKTRGQQVTLRCSSQSGHNTVSWYQQALGQGPQFIFQYYREEENGRGNFPPRFSGLQFPNYSSELNVNALELDDSALYLCASSLRGVYEQYFGPGTRLTVT.